A selection of T cell receptor beta chains follows, all from one sample in a study of T-cell reconstitution after alpha-beta-depleted transplantation in children. TCRdb reprocessed the PCR reads with MiXCR, giving one entry per CDR3 protein. The sample holds about half a million distinct CDR3 sequences, roughly an eighth seen once. The material was PBMCs from the stem cell graft donor, obtained from the stem cell graft. The receptor source for this set is a human donor who donated a stem cell graft to a child with combined immunodeficiency. Both conserved end residues are part of each CDR3. Each record gives: clone size, V gene, J gene, D gene, CDR3 DNA, CDR3 protein. The D gene is left open where the match is weak. Size tells how often a clone was seen (once, few, many) or the class of an expanded clone, and some rows leave it out.

clone_size: -; v_call: TRBV7-6; j_call: TRBJ1-4; d_call: -; cdr3_nt: TGTGCCAGCAGCTATGACAGAATAAATGAAAAACTGTTTTTT; cdr3_aa: CASSYDRINEKLFF
clone_size: few; v_call: TRBV9; j_call: TRBJ2-7; d_call: TRBD1; cdr3_nt: TGTGCCAGCAGCGTAGGAGGAGGGACAGGTGCTTACTACGAGCAGTACTTC; cdr3_aa: CASSVGGGTGAYYEQYF
clone_size: -; v_call: TRBV15; j_call: TRBJ1-6; d_call: -; cdr3_nt: TGTGCCACCAGCAGTGGGCTAAGCAGTACACCCCTCCACTTT; cdr3_aa: CATSSGLSSTPLHF
clone_size: few; v_call: TRBV7-2; j_call: TRBJ2-3; d_call: -; cdr3_nt: TGTGCCAGCAGGGCAACCAGGGTTGATACGCAGTATTTT; cdr3_aa: CASRATRVDTQYF
clone_size: -; v_call: TRBV6-1; j_call: TRBJ1-5; d_call: -; cdr3_nt: TGTGCCAGCAGCACCAAGGATAGCAATCAGCCCCAGCATTTT; cdr3_aa: CASSTKDSNQPQHF
clone_size: few; v_call: TRBV5-6; j_call: TRBJ2-1; d_call: TRBD2; cdr3_nt: TGTGCCAGCAGCTGGGGACTAGCGGGAGGTACTCCGTTCTTC; cdr3_aa: CASSWGLAGGTPFF
clone_size: few; v_call: TRBV12-3/TRBV12-4; j_call: TRBJ1-2; d_call: -; cdr3_nt: TGTGCCAGCAGTTTCCGGAGACTATTGTATGGCTACACCTTC; cdr3_aa: CASSFRRLLYGYTF
clone_size: -; v_call: TRBV21-1; j_call: TRBJ2-3; d_call: -; cdr3_nt: TGTGCCAGCAGCAAAGAACTAGCGGGGGTCCCAGATACGCAGTATTTT; cdr3_aa: CASSKELAGVPDTQYF
clone_size: many; v_call: TRBV7-2; j_call: TRBJ2-3; d_call: TRBD2; cdr3_nt: TGTGCCAGCAGCCGAGCGGGAAGAGATACGCAGTATTTT; cdr3_aa: CASSRAGRDTQYF
clone_size: -; v_call: TRBV9; j_call: TRBJ1-4; d_call: -; cdr3_nt: TGTGCCAGCAGCCCCGGGCCGTCGAGGGAAAAACTGTTTTTT; cdr3_aa: CASSPGPSREKLFF
clone_size: -; v_call: TRBV12-3/TRBV12-4; j_call: TRBJ1-2; d_call: -; cdr3_nt: TGTGCCAGCAGGGCCCCAGGTGTTAGGAATGGCTACACCTTC; cdr3_aa: CASRAPGVRNGYTF
clone_size: -; v_call: TRBV20-1; j_call: TRBJ2-3; d_call: TRBD1; cdr3_nt: TGCAGTGCTGGCCCAGGGGGTAGAGATACGCAGTATTTT; cdr3_aa: CSAGPGGRDTQYF
clone_size: -; v_call: TRBV4-3; j_call: TRBJ1-2; d_call: TRBD1; cdr3_nt: TGCGCCAGCAGCCAACCGGACAGGGGAGGCTATGGCTACACCTTC; cdr3_aa: CASSQPDRGGYGYTF
clone_size: -; v_call: TRBV20-1; j_call: TRBJ2-7; d_call: TRBD1; cdr3_nt: TGCAGTGCACCCGACAGGGCTACCTACGAGCAGTACTTC; cdr3_aa: CSAPDRATYEQYF
clone_size: -; v_call: TRBV7-8; j_call: TRBJ2-3; d_call: TRBD1; cdr3_nt: TGTGCCAGCAGCTTAGAACAGGGGGCCCCAGATACGCAGTATTTT; cdr3_aa: CASSLEQGAPDTQYF
clone_size: -; v_call: TRBV7-3; j_call: TRBJ2-7; d_call: TRBD1; cdr3_nt: TGTGCCAGCAGCTTGACGGGACAGGGGACCGACGAGCAGTACTTC; cdr3_aa: CASSLTGQGTDEQYF
clone_size: few; v_call: TRBV12-3/TRBV12-4; j_call: TRBJ2-1; d_call: TRBD2; cdr3_nt: TGTGCCAGCAGTTTAGAGCCTAGCGGGGGGCTCGGGATCTCCTACAATGAGCAGTTCTTC; cdr3_aa: CASSLEPSGGLGISYNEQFF
clone_size: few; v_call: TRBV4-3; j_call: TRBJ2-7; d_call: -; cdr3_nt: TGCGCCAGCAGCCAAGGGGTTGGAGGGCCGGAATACGAGCAGTACTTC; cdr3_aa: CASSQGVGGPEYEQYF
clone_size: -; v_call: TRBV12-3/TRBV12-4; j_call: TRBJ1-4; d_call: -; cdr3_nt: TGTGCCAGCAGCTGGGAATATAATGAAAAACTGTTTTTT; cdr3_aa: CASSWEYNEKLFF
clone_size: few; v_call: TRBV11-3; j_call: TRBJ2-3; d_call: -; cdr3_nt: TGTGCCAGCAGCCCACGATCTTCCGGGACCCGCACAGATACGCAGTATTTT; cdr3_aa: CASSPRSSGTRTDTQYF
clone_size: many; v_call: TRBV18; j_call: TRBJ2-7; d_call: -; cdr3_nt: TGTGCCAGCAGCCCGGCCGGGTACGAGCAGTACTTC; cdr3_aa: CASSPAGYEQYF
clone_size: many; v_call: TRBV9; j_call: TRBJ1-1; d_call: -; cdr3_nt: TGTGCCAGCAGCCGCGGTGGGGGGCGGGGCACTGAAGCTTTCTTT; cdr3_aa: CASSRGGGRGTEAFF
clone_size: -; v_call: TRBV7-3; j_call: TRBJ2-1; d_call: -; cdr3_nt: TGTGCCAGCAGCCCCCAGGCGGGCCGGTACAATGAGCAGTTCTTC; cdr3_aa: CASSPQAGRYNEQFF
clone_size: -; v_call: TRBV6-5; j_call: TRBJ1-4; d_call: TRBD1; cdr3_nt: TGTGCCAGCAGTTACCGGACAGGGGGCACGAATGAAAAACTGTTTTTT; cdr3_aa: CASSYRTGGTNEKLFF
clone_size: many; v_call: TRBV18; j_call: TRBJ2-3; d_call: TRBD1; cdr3_nt: TGTGCCAGCTCACTCAACTTGGGACAGTCTAGCACAGATACGCAGTATTTT; cdr3_aa: CASSLNLGQSSTDTQYF
clone_size: few; v_call: TRBV5-1; j_call: TRBJ2-5; d_call: TRBD2; cdr3_nt: TGCGCCAGCACCCCGGGACTAGCGGGAGTGTACCAAGAGACCCAGTACTTC; cdr3_aa: CASTPGLAGVYQETQYF
clone_size: many; v_call: TRBV15; j_call: TRBJ1-2; d_call: -; cdr3_nt: TGTGCCACCAGCAGAGATGGAGGAGCGCAACGCTATGGCTACACCTTC; cdr3_aa: CATSRDGGAQRYGYTF